These T cell receptor beta chains were read from a single sample in a study of cytomegalovirus exposure and HLA in healthy donors. The table came from immunoSEQ multiplex PCR; TCRdb's copy has only in-frame clones and leaves some out. The table shows hundreds of thousands of clones, with roughly 83% occurring only once. The sequencing sample was made of PBMCs. Source of these receptors: a boy under 10 years old in good health and CMV-seronegative. The CDR3 runs from the conserved cysteine through the conserved F or W.

v_gene	j_gene	CDR3aa
TRBV4-1	TRBJ1-6	CASRKVGQSFYNSPLHF
TRBV30	TRBJ1-2	CARPREDGYTF
TRBV30	TRBJ2-7	CAWTTNRLQDRVPYEQYF
TRBV5-6	TRBJ2-7	CASSQGTGASSYEQYF
TRBV6-1	TRBJ2-7	CASSGGLADEQYF
TRBV30	TRBJ1-1	CASNTVNTEAFF
TRBV13	TRBJ1-2	CASSAGGGTYYGYTF
TRBV6-1	TRBJ2-7	CASSEGTGGYEQYF
TRBV11-2	TRBJ2-1	CASSFSRGIYNEQFF
TRBV7-2	TRBJ2-7	CASSPMTGSYEQYF
TRBV27	TRBJ2-1	CASSLGTGAYNEQFF
TRBV7-6	TRBJ2-7	CASSPNRGEQYF
TRBV7-9	TRBJ2-3	CASSLSGANTDTQYF
TRBV9	TRBJ2-3	CASSVAGDTQYF
TRBV11-2	TRBJ2-7	CASSSPVRGGNEQYF
TRBV6-5	TRBJ2-1	CASSLSGGRWNEQFF
TRBV27	TRBJ2-2	CASSLSGRGNTGELFF
TRBV12-5	TRBJ1-3	CASGLVVSGLFSGNTIYF
TRBV6-1	TRBJ2-7	CASSEGFKRLAGGYEQYF
TRBV10-2	TRBJ1-3	CASRGDRIIAGNPGNTIYF
TRBV7-9	TRBJ1-2	CASSSFLTASNYGYTF
TRBV7-8	TRBJ2-3	CASSAPGLAGTQYF
TRBV27	TRBJ2-7	CASSFDRGSEQYF
TRBV6-6	TRBJ1-6	CASSYSRDTSPLHF
TRBV10-2	TRBJ1-5	CASSSGSNQPQHF
TRBV5-4	TRBJ2-1	CASSLRSSGYNEQFF
TRBV19	TRBJ2-7	CASRGSYEQYF
TRBV7-9	TRBJ2-5	CASSPARREQYF
TRBV30	TRBJ1-5	CAWSLTPAAGQPQHF
TRBV19	TRBJ1-1	CASSLPRQGARVDTEAFF
TRBV10-3	TRBJ2-7	CAISERGGRISYEQYF
TRBV5-6	TRBJ2-7	CASSLVGREQYF
TRBV9	TRBJ2-7	CASSVGGSYEQYF
TRBV7-8	TRBJ1-3	CASSPLGVNTIYF
TRBV29-1	TRBJ2-7	CSVGGQLNEQYF
TRBV10-3	TRBJ2-7	CAISEGSGTGSEQYF
TRBV19	TRBJ1-5	CASSIVRDRGGSNQPQHF
TRBV5-8	TRBJ2-3	CASSLDPSADTQYF
TRBV9	TRBJ2-3	CASSDRDRVLDTQYF
TRBV4-1	TRBJ1-1	CASSQVEGGRTEAFF
TRBV7-8	TRBJ1-1	CASSPPPRGAGTEAFF
TRBV25-1	TRBJ1-1	CASSGEDRWRNTEAFF
TRBV10-3	TRBJ2-1	CAISEQLHNEQFF
TRBV5-4	TRBJ1-2	CASSSLGQGNYGYTF
TRBV7-9	TRBJ2-5	CASSSRDSNQETQYF
TRBV9	TRBJ1-1	CASSVDTLNTEAFF
TRBV14	TRBJ2-1	CASSRDSGYNEQFF
TRBV5-6	TRBJ2-7	CASSLFSYEQYF
TRBV5-4	TRBJ2-7	CASSLEASGTSYEQYF
TRBV7-6	TRBJ2-7	CASSLSQGGYEQYF
TRBV19	TRBJ2-2	CASSRTGGSSGELFF
TRBV30	TRBJ2-3	CAWSVGAGSTDTQYF
TRBV6-5	TRBJ2-1	CASSFTSGGTYNEQFF
TRBV14	TRBJ2-3	CASSQARGDGTDTQYF
TRBV5-1	TRBJ1-1	CASSFGTGEFTEAFF
TRBV5-4	TRBJ2-1	CASSQDPGRGRGRDEQFF
TRBV9	-	CASSANRGPSYEQYF